This T cell receptor beta chain was sequenced for a study of regulatory T cells in long-lasting Graves disease. On the study more broadly: The criterion for persistent Graves' disease was over 5 years of antithyroid drugs with positive TSH receptor antibodies.

As to time point: persistent/refractory GD, antithyroid drugs over 5 years with positive TRAb. Scientists built the TCR library using RNA that was extracted from PBMCs. The germline V and J ends were trimmed by 6 bases and 0 bases, with 10 bases remaining between them. The germline gives CDR1 SGHDT, CDR2 YYEEEE. The CDR3 loop spans 14 amino acids. CDR3-region Arm-PCR and iRepertoire HTBI primers produced the TCR beta libraries. TCRdb used MiXCR to reprocess the multiplex PCR reads, holding one entry per CDR3 protein. The table shows roughly 450,000 distinct CDR3 sequences, with about a quarter occurring only once.

The receptor's source is a female donor with Graves disease. Here the sequenced sample was peripheral blood mononuclear cells (PBMCs), taken when the disease was refractory, from a patient treated with antithyroid drugs. The chain employs TRBV5-6 and TRBJ2-1; D is unclear. CDR3 bases: TGTGCCAGCAAGATGGAAGGCTCCTACAATGAGCAGTTCTTC. Protein sequence: CASKMEGSYNEQFF.